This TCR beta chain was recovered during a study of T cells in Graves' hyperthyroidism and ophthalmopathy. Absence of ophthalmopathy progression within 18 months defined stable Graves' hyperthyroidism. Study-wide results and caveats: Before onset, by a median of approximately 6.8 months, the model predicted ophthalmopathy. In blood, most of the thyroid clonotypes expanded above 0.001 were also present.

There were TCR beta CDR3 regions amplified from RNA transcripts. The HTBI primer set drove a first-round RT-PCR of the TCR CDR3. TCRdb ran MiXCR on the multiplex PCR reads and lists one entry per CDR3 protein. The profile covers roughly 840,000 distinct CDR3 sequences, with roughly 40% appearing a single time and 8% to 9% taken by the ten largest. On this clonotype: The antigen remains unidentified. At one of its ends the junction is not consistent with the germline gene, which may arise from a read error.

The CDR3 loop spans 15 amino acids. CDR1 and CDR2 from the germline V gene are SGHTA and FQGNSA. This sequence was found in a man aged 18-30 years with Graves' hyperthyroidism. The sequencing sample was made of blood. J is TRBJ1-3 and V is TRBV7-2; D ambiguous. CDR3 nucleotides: TGCGCCAGCAGCCCTTACATAAACTCTGGAAACACCATATATTTT. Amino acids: CASSPYINSGNTIYF.